The clone carrying this T cell receptor beta chain was counted many times. This CDR3 has 13 amino acids. V shed 4 bases, J shed 3 bases, and the junction held 2 bases outside the gene matches. Germline CDR1 and CDR2: KGHSH and LQKENI. These data belong to a study of T cells after yellow fever vaccination. MiXCR was run by TCRdb on the 5' RACE reads, yielding one entry per CDR3 protein. The data show 300,000 or so distinct CDR3 sequences, 8.5% to 10% seen once. The sequence came from a man between 18 and 35 years old who received the YFV17D yellow fever vaccine. The starting material was CD4+ T cells sorted from PBMCs, obtained 5 days after the yellow fever booster vaccination. The rearrangement links TRBV18 to TRBJ1-2; TRBD1 agrees at 7 bases. DNA for the CDR3: TGTGCCAGCTCACGGGACAGCGACTATGGCTACACCTTC. This encodes CASSRDSDYGYTF.